The 8 T cell receptor beta chains reported below all come from one sample, sequenced in a study of CD8 T cells in Susac syndrome. Random hexamers were used to reverse transcribe 0.5 to 1 ug of RNA. TCRdb re-called the immunoSEQ multiplex PCR reads with MiXCR, one entry per CDR3 protein. The sample has about 26,000 distinct CDR3 sequences, around 94% seen once. Sequencing was done on a sample of CD8+ T cells from PBMCs. Source of these receptors: a human donor in good health.

The J gene is TRBJ2-5, the V gene TRBV19, with D possibly TRBD1 on 6 matching bases. The length of the CDR3 is 16 residues. The V gene's germline CDR1 is LNHDA and CDR2 SQIVND (reference sequence). V was clipped by 6 bases and J by 5 bases, with 22 bases between them. CDR3 protein: CASSHRRGNGEETQYF. DNA of the CDR3: TGTGCCAGTAGCCATAGAAGGGGGAACGGAGAGGAGACCCAGTACTTC.

This chain uses TRBV5-5 with TRBJ2-2; TRBD2 agrees at 7 bases. Trimming removed 4 bases from V and 3 bases from J; junction bases left unmatched: 21. This CDR3 spans 20 amino acids. Germline CDR1 SGHKS, CDR2 YYEKEE (reference sequence). In nucleotides, the CDR3 is TGTGCCAGCAGCCGCGAATTTGGATTTGCTCAGCGGGGCTACACCGGGGAGCTGTTTTTT. Its translation is CASSREFGFAQRGYTGELFF.

The chain uses TRBV12-3 or TRBV12-4 and TRBJ1-2, with TRBD1 as a possible D gene (5 bases). Between the trimmed V and J ends, which lost 5 bases and 4 bases, there was a span of 14 bases. The length of the CDR3 is 14 residues. This chain's CDR3 is CASSLRGGSYGYTF. CDR3 nucleotide sequence: TGTGCCAGCAGTCTCCGCGGGGGTTCCTATGGCTACACCTTC.

This chain connects TRBV5-1 to TRBJ2-3; no clear D gene. The CDR3 loop spans 14 amino acids. Germline V lookup: CDR1 SGHRS, CDR2 YFSETQ. The ends were cut back, 2 bases at V and 4 bases at J, with 11 bases in the middle. The CDR3 region has the DNA TGCGCCAGCAGCTTTTCGGCACAGTCAGATACGCAGTATTTT. Translating gives CASSFSAQSDTQYF.

The chain employs TRBV4-3 and TRBJ2-1, with a weak D call TRBD2 (7 bases). V lost 0 bases to trimming and J lost 1 base, with 16 bases between them. This CDR3 spans 18 amino acids. Germline CDR1 is LGHNA and CDR2 is YSLEER. CDR3 DNA: TGCGCCAGCAGCCAAGAGGGCGGGGGCGAGTTATCCTACAATGAGCAGTTCTTC. It yields the protein CASSQEGGGELSYNEQFF.

The CDR3 protein is CASSLEGDEQYF. The CDR3 DNA is TGTGCCAGCAGCTTAGAAGGGGACGAGCAGTACTTC. The rearrangement links TRBV7-9 to TRBJ2-7, with D perhaps TRBD1 (5 bases). The CDR3 extends over 12 amino acids. V lost 1 base to trimming and J lost 5 bases, with 6 bases between them. Germline V gene data show CDR1 as SEHNR and CDR2 as FQNEAQ (reference sequence).

This clonotype has just a few counts. The V gene is TRBV4-3, the J gene TRBJ2-7; D perhaps matches TRBD1 (6 bases). CDR1 is LGHNA and CDR2 is YSLEER in the germline V gene. The CDR3 length is 14 residues. With 0 bases removed from V and 3 bases from J, the gap between germline ends came to 9 bases. The CDR3 region is CASSQDPRGYEQYF. CDR3 nucleotide sequence: TGCGCCAGCAGCCAAGACCCCAGGGGCTACGAGCAGTACTTC.

The V gene is TRBV6-1, the J gene TRBJ1-1; D possibly corresponds to TRBD1 (6 bases). The germline V gene encodes CDR1 MNHNS and CDR2 SASEGT. The CDR3 is 13 residues long. V was cut by 4 bases and J by 7 bases, with 13 bases left in between. The CDR3 sequence: CASSVPGQREAFF. CDR3 coding DNA: TGTGCCAGCAGTGTTCCGGGACAACGTGAAGCTTTCTTT.